This T cell receptor (beta chain) was obtained from a study of PD-1 blockade in classical Hodgkin lymphoma. Regarding time point: cycle 4 day 1 (C4D1), after less than 7 weeks of nivolumab. Each of the patients experienced relapse following autologous stem cell transplantation, and their brentuximab vedotin exposure differed. Trimming pared 7 bases from V and 5 bases from J, leaving 14 bases between. This CDR3 comprises 13 residues. Germline V gives CDR1 MNHEY, CDR2 SVGAGI. Using immunoSEQ multiplex PCR, the repertoire was profiled, and TCRdb retains in-frame clones only, with some absent. The data hold 30,000 to 50,000 clones, with around 80% observed a single time.

The chain has TRBV6-5 and TRBJ1-1; D is undetermined. The sample consisted of peripheral blood mononuclear cells (PBMCs), taken before the fourth cycle of nivolumab. The sequence derives from a human donor with classical Hodgkin lymphoma. The CDR3, as DNA: TGTGCCAGCACACCCGGGTGGGGTACTGAAGCTTTCTTT. Protein: CASTPGWGTEAFF.